A selection of T cell receptor beta chains follows, all from one sample in a study of blood T cells in healthy people across ages. TCRdb itself ran the 5' RACE reads through MiXCR, one entry per CDR3 protein. The sample lists hundreds of thousands of distinct CDR3 sequences, 45% to 50% occurring once. Sequenced material: blood. The source of these receptors is a woman aged 60-70 years in good health. CDR3s include the opening cysteine and the closing phenylalanine or tryptophan. D genes are given only for firm matches. The listing skips clone size in some rows; elsewhere it reads once, few, many or a size class.

TRBJ2-7	TRBD1	few	TRBV5-1	TGCGCCAGCAGCTGGGGGACAGGGGGCCTCTACGAGCAGTACTTC	CASSWGTGGLYEQYF
TRBJ2-1	NA	NA	TRBV9	TGTGCCAGCAGCGTAGTCGGTGTCAGTTCCTACAATGAGCAGTTCTTC	CASSVVGVSSYNEQFF
TRBJ2-2	NA	NA	TRBV24-1	TGTGCCACCAGTTCGGCCACAACGAACACCGGGGAGCTGTTTTTT	CATSSATTNTGELFF
TRBJ2-5	NA	NA	TRBV10-3	TGTGCCATCAGTGCTGTTCAAGAGACCCAGTACTTC	CAISAVQETQYF
TRBJ2-1	NA	few	TRBV4-3	TGCGCCAGCAGCCAAGATATGGCAGGGTTTAATGAGCAGTTCTTC	CASSQDMAGFNEQFF
TRBJ2-4	TRBD1	few	TRBV20-1	TGCAGTGGTTGCCGAGCGACAGGGTCAAACAAAAACATTCAGTACTTC	CSGCRATGSNKNIQYF
TRBJ2-6	NA	NA	TRBV7-2	TGTGCCAGCAGCTTAGCGAGAGAACGGGGTTCAACTGGGGCCAACGTCCTGACTTTC	CASSLARERGSTGANVLTF
TRBJ2-6	NA	many	TRBV2	TGTGCCAGCAGTCTTGCAACTGGGGCCAACGTCCTGACTTTC	CASSLATGANVLTF
TRBJ2-7	NA	NA	TRBV25-1	TGTGCCAGCAGTGATACTGGGGGGCAGGGGAGGGGTAGCTACGAGCAGTACTTC	CASSDTGGQGRGSYEQYF
TRBJ1-6	TRBD1	NA	TRBV4-3	TGCGCCAGCAGCCAAGAGCCACAGGGGAATTCACCCCTCCACTTT	CASSQEPQGNSPLHF
TRBJ2-4	TRBD1	NA	TRBV7-2	TGTGCCAGCAGCTTAGCGTGGGACAGGGTGTCCAAAAACATTCAGTACTTC	CASSLAWDRVSKNIQYF
TRBJ2-7	NA	NA	TRBV7-2	TGTGCCAGCAGCTTAGACCCAGGGAGGCACGAGCAGTACTTC	CASSLDPGRHEQYF
TRBJ2-5	NA	few	TRBV15	TGTGCCACCAGCAGAGAACGGGGAGAAGATAGAGAGACCCAGTACTTC	CATSRERGEDRETQYF
TRBJ1-4	TRBD1	NA	TRBV4-3	TGCGCCAGCAGTCCAAGAACTTCGCAGGGGGGGCTGGAACTGTTTTTT	CASSPRTSQGGLELFF
TRBJ2-7	TRBD2	many	TRBV20-1	TGCAGTGCCGAGACTAGCGGGAGGGTCCTCTACGAGCAGTACTTC	CSAETSGRVLYEQYF
TRBJ2-1	TRBD2	NA	TRBV2	TGTGCCACTACCGGGACTAGCGGGGGATACAATGAGCAGTTCTTC	CATTGTSGGYNEQFF
TRBJ2-4	NA	NA	TRBV12-3/TRBV12-4	TGTGCCAGCAGTTTAGAGGACACCCGATACATTCAGTACTTC	CASSLEDTRYIQYF
TRBJ2-1	TRBD2	many	TRBV7-3	TGTGCCAGCAGCCTACGGACTAGCGGGTCTAGTGAGCAGTTCTTC	CASSLRTSGSSEQFF
TRBJ2-7	NA	NA	TRBV5-1	TGCGCCAGCAGCTTGAAGCGGACCTCCTACGAGCAGTACTTC	CASSLKRTSYEQYF
TRBJ2-7	NA	few	TRBV5-1	TGCGCCAGCAGCGCCGACAACTACTCCTACGAGCAGTACTTC	CASSADNYSYEQYF
TRBJ2-1	TRBD2	once	TRBV29-1	TGCAGCGTTGGACTAGCGGGAGAGACCCAGTTCTTC	CSVGLAGETQFF
TRBJ1-1	NA	NA	TRBV28	TGTGGGCCGGGGCGGACTGAAGCTTTCTTT	CGPGRTEAFF
TRBJ1-1	NA	NA	TRBV27	TGTGCCAGCAGCCGTCCGGGGGGGGGCCATGAAGCTTTCTTT	CASSRPGGGHEAFF
TRBJ2-7	TRBD1	NA	TRBV29-1	TGCAGCGCCTCAAGGCTCGGGACAGGGTTTGAGCAGTACTTC	CSASRLGTGFEQYF
TRBJ1-5	NA	NA	TRBV28	TGTGCCAGCTACCAATTAGGAGAACACGACAGTGCGAATCAGCCCCAGCATTTT	CASYQLGEHDSANQPQHF
TRBJ2-3	TRBD2	NA	TRBV29-1	TGCGGCGTTGGCCTGATTGTCGGAGCGGGAGCCACAGATACGCAGTATTTT	CGVGLIVGAGATDTQYF
TRBJ1-6	NA	NA	TRBV12-3/TRBV12-4	TGTGCCAGCACCACCTATAATTCACCCCTCCACTTT	CASTTYNSPLHF
TRBJ2-2	TRBD2	NA	TRBV5-1	TGCGCCAGCAGTTTTTGGACTAGCGGAAACACCGGGGAGCTGTTTTTT	CASSFWTSGNTGELFF
TRBJ1-4	NA	NA	TRBV18	TGTGCCAGCTCACCTACCGGGACGACCGAAAAACTGTTTTTT	CASSPTGTTEKLFF
TRBJ2-5	NA	NA	TRBV5-1	TGCGCCAGCAGCTTGGGCCAGGGGATGGAGACCCAGTACTTC	CASSLGQGMETQYF
TRBJ2-3	TRBD2	NA	TRBV6-2/TRBV6-3	TGTGCCAGCAGTTACTTCACCTCTAGCGGAGTCGCAGATACGCAGTATTTT	CASSYFTSSGVADTQYF
TRBJ2-5	NA	few	TRBV5-1	TGCGCCAGCAGCGGGCAGGGTGAAGAGACCCAGTACTTC	CASSGQGEETQYF